The rows below give T cell receptor beta chains drawn from one sample of a study of T cells after posttransplantation cyclophosphamide. Here immunoSEQ multiplex PCR was the method, and the copy in TCRdb shows in-frame clones only, minus some. The sample shows fewer than 40,000 clones, about 90% of them seen only once. Sequenced material: PBMCs. The receptor set was obtained from a woman between 40 and 55 years old with a blood cancer, CMV-positive, and with a related stem cell donor. CDR3s include the opening cysteine and the closing phenylalanine or tryptophan. The order of the fields is V gene, J gene, D gene, CDR3 DNA, CDR3 protein. The D gene is left open where the match is weak.

>TRBV11-2|TRBJ1-6|-
TGTGCCAGCAGCTTACAGGGAAGCTCCTATAATTCACCCCTCCACTTT
CASSLQGSSYNSPLHF
>TRBV2|TRBJ2-1|-
TGTGCCAGCATGGAGGCAAGGGCGGGGCACAATGAGCAGTTCTTC
CASMEARAGHNEQFF
>TRBV27|TRBJ1-5|-
TGTGCCAGCAGTCCCTCCATGAGCTTCAATCAGCCCCAGCATTTT
CASSPSMSFNQPQHF
>TRBV7-2|TRBJ2-1|TRBD2
TGTGCCAGCAGCCTCCACTTAGCGGGGGGGCCCAATGAGCAGTTCTTC
CASSLHLAGGPNEQFF
>TRBV2|TRBJ2-5|TRBD2
TGTGCCAGCAGTGAAATGACTAGCGGGGAGACCCAGTACTTC
CASSEMTSGETQYF
>TRBV19|TRBJ2-3|-
TGTGCCAGTAGTATTAGTGGTACGCAGTATTTT
CASSISGTQYF
>TRBV5-4|TRBJ2-4|-
TGTGCCAGCAGCTTGGGGCAGGGGCGAAACATTCAGTACTTC
CASSLGQGRNIQYF
>TRBV7-9|TRBJ1-5|TRBD1
TGTGCCAGCACCACGGGACAGGGGGTAGGACAGCCCCAGCATTTT
CASTTGQGVGQPQHF
>TRBV7-6|TRBJ2-7|TRBD2
TGTGCCAGCAGCTTAGCAAGGTCGAGCGGGGAACTCTACGAGCAGTACTTC
CASSLARSSGELYEQYF
>TRBV28|TRBJ2-3|-
TGTGCCAGCTCCGTACAGAATAGTAAGACAGATACGCAGTATTTT
CASSVQNSKTDTQYF
>TRBV7-8|TRBJ2-5|-
TGTGCCAGCAGCTTAACTTCGGAGCAGTACTTC
CASSLTSEQYF
>TRBV11-1|TRBJ1-2|TRBD1
TGTGCCAGCTTACGACAGGGGGGAAACTATGGCTACACCTTC
CASLRQGGNYGYTF
>TRBV4-1|TRBJ2-2|TRBD2
TGCGCCAGCAGCCAAGGGGCGGGGGACACCGGGGAGCTGTTTTTT
CASSQGAGDTGELFF
>TRBV9|TRBJ1-5|-
TGTGCCAGCAGCGACCAAGGGGCCGAGCCCCAGCATTTT
CASSDQGAEPQHF
>TRBV5-1|TRBJ2-7|TRBD1
TGCGCCAGCAGCCAATCCACCGGGACAGGGAGGTCCTACGAGCAGTACTTC
CASSQSTGTGRSYEQYF